This TCR beta chain was sequenced for a study of blood T cell repertoires in COVID-19. As for the study in general: The United States, Italy and Spain were the sources of the acute and convalescent COVID-19 samples.

V shed 4 bases and J 3 bases; nucleotides not matched to a gene: 6. Germline V gene sequence: CDR1 SGHKS, CDR2 YYEKEE (reference sequence). This CDR3 contains 15 residues. Original methodology: Amplification of reference gene primers was used by the study to estimate nucleated cell counts. The assay was immunoSEQ multiplex PCR, and TCRdb's table has in-frame clones only and misses some. The V and J calls and clone size come from that table; D and trimming were worked out from the DNA. The sample has some 490,000 clones; about nine tenths are singletons. Self-reported history from a screening survey and questionnaire set each donor's cohort. Symptom resolution, clearance, or two negative PCRs marked the recovered donors of Cohort 3.

The sequence derives from a woman aged 55 to 70 who had recovered from COVID-19. The chain carries TRBV5-5 and TRBJ2-2; 7 positions match TRBD1. The sequencing sample was made of PBMCs or T cells enriched from blood (not recorded which). DNA for the CDR3: TGTGCCAGCAGCAAAACAGGGGATTACACCGGGGAGCTGTTTTTT. Encoded protein: CASSKTGDYTGELFF.